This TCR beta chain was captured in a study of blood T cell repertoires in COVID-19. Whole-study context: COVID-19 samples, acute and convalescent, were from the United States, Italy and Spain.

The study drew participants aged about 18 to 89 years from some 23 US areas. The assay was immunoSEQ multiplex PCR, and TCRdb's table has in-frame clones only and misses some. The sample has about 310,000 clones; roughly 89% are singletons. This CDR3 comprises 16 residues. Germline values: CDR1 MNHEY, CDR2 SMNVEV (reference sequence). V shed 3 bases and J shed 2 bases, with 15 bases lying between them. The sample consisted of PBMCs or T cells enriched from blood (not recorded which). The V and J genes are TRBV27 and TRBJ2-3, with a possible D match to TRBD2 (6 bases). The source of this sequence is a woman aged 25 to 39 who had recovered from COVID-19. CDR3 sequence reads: CASSLWIARDTDTQYF. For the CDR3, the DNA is TGTGCCAGCAGTTTGTGGATTGCGCGGGACACAGATACGCAGTATTTT.